This paragraph reports one TCR beta chain. The sample contains more than one DNA sequence encoding this CDR3. The protocol was immunoSEQ multiplex PCR, while the TCRdb copy is restricted to in-frame clones and leaves out a portion. The table has about 89,000 clones, nearly 95% seen once. The data stem from a study of blood T cell repertoires in COVID-19. CDR3 size: 13 residues. Germline CDR1 KGHSH, CDR2 LQKENI. Trimming took off 4 bases at V and 1 base at J, with 7 bases between the two ends. The sequence came from a human donor with active COVID-19. The donor label of this sample is uncertain. Input material: peripheral blood. The chain joins TRBV18 to TRBJ1-1; TRBD1 might be the D (5 bases). For the CDR3, the DNA is TGTGCCAGCTCACGAGACAGGAACACTGAAGCTTTCTTT. This translates into CASSRDRNTEAFF.